The TCR beta chain under discussion was sequenced for a study of blood T cell repertoires in COVID-19. Across the whole study: Sample material is recorded as cDNA or gDNA derived from T cells, B-cell-depleted T cells, or PBMCs.

Original processing methods: Reference gene primer amplification gave nucleated cell count estimates. Measured with immunoSEQ multiplex PCR; TCRdb has only the in-frame clones, and not every one. V and J calls and clone size follow that table, whereas D and trimming were derived from the DNA. Of about 430,000 clones in the sample, roughly 88% are singletons; the top ten hold around 0.91%. Enrollees, roughly 18 to 89 years old, lived in about two dozen US areas. Cohort placement rested on clinical history that participants reported themselves. The V gene lost 1 base and the J gene lost 2 bases, with 18 bases spanning the gap. The length of the CDR3 is 18 residues. In germline, CDR1 is MGHRA, CDR2 YSYEKL.

Sequenced sample: PBMCs or T cells enriched from blood (not recorded which). The sequence derives from a woman younger than 45 with acute COVID-19. The chain links TRBV4-1 to TRBJ2-1; weak D call: TRBD1 (5 bases). CDR3 bases: TGCGCCAGCAGCCAAGGTGATATCCAGGGTAAGACCTACAATGAGCAGTTCTTC. It encodes CASSQGDIQGKTYNEQFF.